Below, 19 T cell receptor beta chains from the same sample are listed, as sequenced in a study of cytomegalovirus exposure and HLA in healthy donors. Researchers ran the PCR with 60 Vbeta and 13 Jbeta primers. Only in-frame clones appear in the TCRdb table, and some are missing; sequencing was by immunoSEQ multiplex PCR. The sample includes about 240,000 clones, 81% seen only once; the top ten take around 8%. Input material: PBMCs. The receptors come from a woman aged 55-69 years in good health and CMV-seropositive.

J is TRBJ2-7 and V is TRBV5-4; a possible D gene is TRBD1 (5 bases). Germline V gene sequence: CDR1 SGHNT, CDR2 YYREEE (reference sequence). Trimming cost V 4 bases and J 9 bases, with 17 bases left between them. The CDR3 has 13 residues. The CDR3 sequence is CASSLEGVNGQYF. CDR3 coding DNA: TGTGCCAGCAGCCTAGAAGGGGTGAACGGGCAGTACTTC. Together with reference TRBV5-4 and TRBJ2-7, the CDR3 gives the full variable domain: ETGVTQSPTHLIKTRGQQVTLRCSSQSGHNTVSWYQQALGQGPQFIFQYYREEENGRGNFPPRFSGLQFPNYSSELNVNALELDDSALYLCASSLEGVNGQYFGPGTRLTVT.

The chain couples TRBV5-3 to TRBJ2-1; D is ambiguous. TRBV5-3 qualifies as an ORF whose function is uncertain. This CDR3 spans 13 amino acids. Trimming stripped 1 base from V and 4 bases from J, with 6 bases between. The CDR3 DNA sequence: TGTGCCAGAAGCTTGACACTATACAATGAGCAGTTCTTC. This sequence encodes CARSLTLYNEQFF.

The chain's CDR3 is CASTSGEETQYF. CDR3 DNA sequence: TGTGCCAGCACTAGCGGAGAAGAGACCCAGTACTTC. The chain combines TRBV28 with TRBJ2-5; TRBD2 matches 7 bases. With V trimmed by 7 bases and J by 3 bases, 2 bases remained unmatched. The CDR3 is 12 residues long. Germline values: CDR1 MDHEN, CDR2 SYDVKM.

CDR3 sequence reads: CASSLVGQGAFF. DNA for the CDR3: TGTGCCAGCAGCTTAGTTGGGCAAGGAGCTTTCTTT. This chain connects TRBV11-2 to TRBJ1-1, with D unresolved. This CDR3 comprises 12 residues. The germline V gene encodes CDR1 SGHAT and CDR2 FQNNGV. V lost 1 base and J lost 10, with 10 bases in between.

The rearrangement joins TRBV7-9 to TRBJ2-3, with D uncertain. The V gene lost 5 bases and the J gene lost 6 bases, with 9 bases spanning the gap. The CDR3 has 12 residues. Germline values: CDR1 SEHNR, CDR2 FQNEAQ (reference sequence). CDR3 coding DNA: TGTGCCAGCAGCCCCCTTATGGATACGCAGTATTTT. Protein product: CASSPLMDTQYF.

This clone appeared a single time. The V call is TRBV5-4, the J call TRBJ2-3; 14 nucleotides match TRBD2. The CDR3 length is 17 residues. The germline V gene has CDR1 SGHNT and CDR2 YYREEE (reference sequence). With 5 bases clipped from V and 0 bases from J, the junction kept 5 bases outside the gene matches. This CDR3 is CASRVGTSGRSTDTQYF. The CDR3 nucleotides are TGTGCCAGCAGGGTTGGGACTAGCGGGAGAAGCACAGATACGCAGTATTTT.

The chain carries TRBV28 and TRBJ2-7; D is possibly TRBD1 (6 bases). V dropped 6 bases and J dropped 6 bases, with 21 bases sitting between them. This CDR3 comprises 15 residues. Germline V gene lookup returns CDR1 MDHEN and CDR2 SYDVKM. CDR3 DNA: TGTGCCAGCAGCTCACCTGGACAGTGGTTAAGCGAGCAGTACTTC. Amino acid sequence: CASSSPGQWLSEQYF.

V and J are TRBV5-4 and TRBJ2-1, with D possibly being TRBD2 (6 bases). Germline CDR1 is SGHNT and CDR2 is YYREEE (reference sequence). This CDR3 contains 17 residues. Trimming took 4 bases from V and 2 from J, leaving 19 bases between them. The CDR3 DNA reads TGTGCCAGCAGCGGGGACTCTGGGATGAACGCCTACAATGAGCAGTTCTTC. The encoded protein is CASSGDSGMNAYNEQFF.

This clone came up a few times. The chain employs TRBV29-1 and TRBJ2-7; D might be TRBD2 (6 bases). V lost 4 bases to trimming and J lost 1 base, with 14 bases between them. The CDR3 runs 14 residues. Germline-derived CDR1 and CDR2 are SQVTM and ANQGSEA. The CDR3 region has the DNA TGCAGCGTTGTTTGGTCCGGGGGTTCCTACGAGCAGTACTTC. As protein: CSVVWSGGSYEQYF.

The chain combines TRBV4-2 with TRBJ2-5, with D possibly TRBD1 on 7 matching bases. The DNA end is a closer match to TRBJ2-7, so the J assignment may be wrong. The CDR3 is made up of 18 amino acids. Germline V gene sequence: CDR1 LGHNA, CDR2 YNFKEQ. CDR3 region: CASSQDRPRQGLSYEQYF. CDR3 in DNA: TGTGCCAGCAGCCAAGATCGGCCGCGACAGGGACTCTCCTACGAGCAGTACTTC.

This clone was picked up a small number of times. The chain carries TRBV5-1 and TRBJ2-7; TRBD1 aligns across 11 bases. The CDR3 sequence is 15 residues long. Germline V gene sequence: CDR1 SGHRS, CDR2 YFSETQ. V was pared by 0 bases and J by 3 bases, with 2 bases of the junction left unmatched. The CDR3 sequence: CASSLGGTGGYEQYF. CDR3 in DNA: TGCGCCAGCAGCTTGGGCGGGACAGGGGGCTACGAGCAGTACTTC.

This clone came up a few times. The chain has TRBV4-2 and TRBJ2-7; TRBD2 matches at 7 bases. This CDR3 has 16 residues. Looked up from germline, CDR1 is LGHNA and CDR2 is YNFKEQ. With 1 base clipped from V and 1 base from J, the junction kept 7 bases outside the gene matches. CDR3 sequence reads: CASSQVGGSGSYEQYF. CDR3 DNA sequence: TGTGCCAGCAGCCAAGTGGGCGGGAGCGGGTCCTACGAGCAGTACTTC.

This chain links TRBV5-4 with TRBJ2-3; 8 positions match TRBD1. Germline trimming cut 4 bases from V and 0 bases from J; bases unmatched to any gene: 10. The germline V gene encodes CDR1 SGHNT and CDR2 YYREEE (reference sequence). CDR3 size: 17 residues. The CDR3 sequence: CASSRGQVQQSTDTQYF. The DNA of the CDR3 is TGTGCCAGCAGCCGGGGACAGGTCCAGCAGAGCACAGATACGCAGTATTTT.

V gene TRBV10-2 combines with J gene TRBJ1-5, with D maybe TRBD1 (5 bases). The CDR3 has 13 residues. Germline values: CDR1 WSHSY, CDR2 SAAADI. Between the trimmed V and J ends, which lost 3 bases and 5 bases, there was a span of 8 bases. Here the CDR3 DNA reads TGCGCCAGCAGTGAATCGGGGGATCAGCCCCAGCATTTT. It codes for CASSESGDQPQHF.

In DNA form, the CDR3 reads TGCGCCAGCAGCTCGACAGGGGCAGATACGCAGTATTTT. It is translated as CASSSTGADTQYF. The chain carries TRBV5-1 and TRBJ2-3, with 8 bases matching TRBD1. Trimming took 3 bases from V and 4 from J; bases not matched to a gene: 1. Germline CDR1 and CDR2: SGHRS and YFSETQ. The CDR3 length is 13 residues.

The chain recombines TRBV5-1 with TRBJ2-7; no reliable D call. Germline V gene data show CDR1 as SGHRS and CDR2 as YFSETQ. The CDR3 totals 14 residues. Trimming removed 5 bases at V and 0 bases at J, with 12 bases between. In nucleotides, the CDR3 is TGCGCCAGCAGTCCCCTTTCAGGCTCCTACGAGCAGTACTTC. Amino acids: CASSPLSGSYEQYF.

The chain uses TRBV7-2 and TRBJ2-2; TRBD2 is a possible D gene (5 bases). The CDR3 spans 16 residues. CDR1 and CDR2 (germline): SGHTA, FQGNSA. The ends were cut back, 5 bases at V and 5 bases at J, with 18 bases in the middle. This chain's CDR3 is CASSPRTSRRTGELFF. CDR3 in DNA: TGTGCCAGCAGCCCCAGGACCTCGCGGAGGACCGGGGAGCTGTTTTTT.

This clone was counted a single time. In nucleotides, the CDR3 is TGTGCCAGCAGCGTAGAGGGGGCTTATAATTCACCCCTCCACTTT. Its protein product is CASSVEGAYNSPLHF. The genes are TRBV9 and TRBJ1-6; 7 bases agree with TRBD1. CDR1 SGDLS and CDR2 YYNGEE come from the germline V gene. The CDR3 contains 15 residues. J gave up 4 bases and V 0 bases, and 1 base lay outside the gene matches.

The rearrangement links TRBV27 to TRBJ1-3, with D perhaps matching TRBD1 (6 bases). The V and J ends lost 5 bases and 1 base respectively, with 18 bases between them. Germline values: CDR1 MNHEY, CDR2 SMNVEV (reference sequence). CDR3 length: 17 amino acids. The CDR3 reads CASSPLTGLTSGNTIYF. As DNA, the CDR3 is TGTGCCAGCAGTCCCTTAACAGGGCTGACTTCTGGAAACACCATATATTTT.